The next 18 T cell receptor beta chains were all read from a single sample in a study of cytomegalovirus exposure and HLA in healthy donors. PCR amplification relied on 60 Vbeta primers (plus 13 Jbeta primers). The table came from immunoSEQ multiplex PCR; TCRdb's copy has only in-frame clones and leaves some out. Among roughly 98,000 clones listed, about two thirds were seen once. The source material was PBMCs. These receptors all come from a woman aged 25-40 years in good health and CMV-seropositive.

J is TRBJ2-3 and V is TRBV6-6; no firm D call. With 7 bases removed from V and 3 bases from J, the gap between germline ends came to 14 bases. Per the germline V gene, CDR1 is MNHNY and CDR2 is SVGAGI (reference sequence). The CDR3 has 14 residues. CDR3 in amino acids: CASTVRYSTDTQYF. CDR3 nucleotides: TGTGCCAGCACGGTTCGGTACTCGACAGATACGCAGTATTTT.

The chain is built from TRBV18 and TRBJ2-7; a weak D match, TRBD2 (5 bases). The CDR3 is made up of 13 amino acids. Per the germline V gene, CDR1 is KGHSH and CDR2 is LQKENI. V shed 4 bases and J shed 2 bases, with 9 bases lying between them. The CDR3 loop reads CASSQTGTYEQYF. CDR3 in DNA: TGTGCCAGCTCACAAACGGGGACCTACGAGCAGTACTTC.

The rearrangement uses TRBV13 and TRBJ2-2, with 11 nucleotides matching TRBD2. CDR1 is PRHDT and CDR2 is FYEKMQ in the germline V gene (reference sequence). V lost 0 bases and J lost 2; bases outside the gene matches: 5. The CDR3 contains 18 residues. The CDR3 here is CASSLGATSGDNTGELFF. The CDR3 bases are TGTGCCAGCAGCTTAGGGGCGACTAGCGGGGACAACACCGGGGAGCTGTTTTTT.

The genes are TRBV2 and TRBJ2-1; TRBD2 aligns across 8 bases. The junction had 10 bases not matched to a gene; V was cut back by 5 bases and J by 4 bases. The CDR3 length is 16 residues. Germline V gene sequence: CDR1 SNHLY, CDR2 FYNNEI. CDR3 nucleotide sequence: TGTGCCAGCAGTACACAAATTAGCGGGGAGTACAATGAGCAGTTCTTC. As protein: CASSTQISGEYNEQFF.

This clone was picked up a small number of times. The V and J genes are TRBV6-6 and TRBJ2-3, with D uncertain. V gave up 7 bases and J gave up 3 bases, with 11 bases separating them. Germline CDR1 reads MNHNY; CDR2 reads SVGAGI (reference sequence). The CDR3 contains 13 residues. The CDR3 reads CASTAVSTDTQYF. The CDR3 nucleotides are TGTGCCAGCACCGCCGTCAGTACAGATACGCAGTATTTT.

This clone was observed once. The V and J genes are TRBV28 and TRBJ1-6; D is undetermined. The germline gives CDR1 MDHEN, CDR2 SYDVKM. The ends were cut back, 5 bases at V and 0 bases at J, with 14 bases in the middle. The CDR3 extends over 17 amino acids. CDR3 loop: CASSPLRESSYNSPLHF. For the CDR3, the DNA is TGTGCCAGCAGTCCCCTGCGGGAGAGCTCCTATAATTCACCCCTCCACTTT.

This clone was picked up a small number of times. This sequence joins TRBV5-8 and TRBJ2-3; D not certain. The V gene's germline CDR1 is SGHTS and CDR2 YDEGEE. The ends were cut back, 4 bases at V and 1 base at J, with 7 bases in the middle. This CDR3 spans 13 amino acids. The CDR3 sequence is CASSPSGTDTQYF. CDR3 in DNA: TGTGCCAGCAGCCCATCAGGCACAGATACGCAGTATTTT.

In its sample, this clone was seen a few times. The V and J genes are TRBV7-2 and TRBJ2-3; D possibly corresponds to TRBD2 (5 bases). Germline V gene sequence: CDR1 SGHTA, CDR2 FQGNSA. The CDR3 length is 12 residues. Between the trimmed V and J ends, which lost 4 bases and 6 bases, there was a span of 8 bases. The CDR3 DNA is TGTGCCAGCAGCTCTTTAGCGGATACGCAGTATTTT. Protein sequence: CASSSLADTQYF.

The chain employs TRBV6-5 and TRBJ2-3; D perhaps matches TRBD1 (6 bases). Germline CDR1 and CDR2: MNHEY and SVGAGI. The CDR3 loop spans 15 amino acids. Deletions cut 4 bases from V and 4 bases from J, with 15 bases between. Written as DNA, the CDR3 is TGTGCCAGCAGTTCCCGACCGACAGGTCCAGATACGCAGTATTTT. It translates to CASSSRPTGPDTQYF.

The rearrangement links TRBV7-9 to TRBJ2-3; D gene unclear. The CDR3 contains 12 residues. Trimming stripped 2 bases from V and 4 bases from J, with 4 bases between. Per the germline V gene, CDR1 is SEHNR and CDR2 is FQNEAQ (reference sequence). The CDR3 DNA follows: TGTGCCAGCAGCTTATATGCAGATACGCAGTATTTT. Amino acid sequence: CASSLYADTQYF. Drawing the rest from reference TRBV7-9 and TRBJ2-3, the complete variable domain is DTGVSQNPRHKITKRGQNVTFRCDPISEHNRLYWYRQTLGQGPEFLTYFQNEAQLEKSRLLSDRFSAERPKGSFSTLEIQRTEQGDSAMYLCASSLYADTQYFGPGTRLTVL.

The chain's CDR3 is CASSWQGASSYEQYF. The CDR3 DNA reads TGTGCCAGCAGTTGGCAGGGTGCGAGCTCCTACGAGCAGTACTTC. This chain connects TRBV27 to TRBJ2-7; tentative D call: TRBD1 (5 bases). The V end lost 4 bases, the J end lost 0 bases, and 13 bases lay between the germline ends. CDR1 and CDR2 (germline): MNHEY, SMNVEV (reference sequence). This CDR3 spans 15 amino acids.

This chain uses TRBV7-2 with TRBJ2-5, with a possible D match to TRBD2 (6 bases). Germline-derived CDR1 and CDR2 are SGHTA and FQGNSA. V was trimmed by 2 bases and J by 5 bases, leaving 12 bases between them. CDR3 length equals 14 residues. The CDR3 DNA is TGTGCCAGCAGCTTACTCTTAGCGGTGGAGACCCAGTACTTC. This codes for CASSLLLAVETQYF. The complete variable domain, with remaining parts taken from reference TRBV7-2 and TRBJ2-5, reads GAGVSQSPSNKVTEKGKDVELRCDPISGHTALYWYRQSLGQGLEFLIYFQGNSAPDKSGLPSDRFSAERTGGSVSTLTIQRTQQEDSAVYLCASSLLLAVETQYFGPGTRLLVL.

The chain joins TRBV2 to TRBJ2-7; 9 bases agree with TRBD1. Germline V lookup: CDR1 SNHLY, CDR2 FYNNEI. The CDR3 loop spans 14 amino acids. The V and J ends lost 6 bases and 1 base, in that order; junction bases with no gene match: 4. CDR3 protein: CASRAGTGSYEQYF. The CDR3 nucleotides are TGTGCCAGCAGGGCCGGGACAGGGTCCTACGAGCAGTACTTC.

This clone was seen only a few times. V is TRBV6-1 and J is TRBJ1-5, with 9 bases that match TRBD1. The CDR3 is made up of 15 amino acids. The V gene's germline CDR1 is MNHNS and CDR2 SASEGT. The V segment lost 7 bases and the J segment 4 bases; nucleotides outside the gene matches: 8. CDR3 residues: CASKMGQGINQPQHF. CDR3 DNA sequence: TGTGCCAGCAAGATGGGACAGGGAATTAATCAGCCCCAGCATTTT.

In nucleotides, the CDR3 is TGTGCCATCAGTGGGACTAGCGGGGCCTACAATGAGCAGTTCTTC. It specifies CAISGTSGAYNEQFF. The chain uses TRBV10-3 and TRBJ2-1; the match to TRBD2 covers 12 bases. The CDR3 covers 15 residues. Trimming at V came to 4 bases and at J to 2 bases, leaving 0 bases not matched to a gene. Germline V gene data show CDR1 as ENHRY and CDR2 as SYGVKD.

In its sample, this clone was seen a few times. The chain couples TRBV2 to TRBJ2-3; 12 bases map to TRBD2. Looked up from germline, CDR1 is SNHLY and CDR2 is FYNNEI. The V and J ends lost 8 bases and 4 bases, in that order; junction bases with no gene match: 7. The CDR3 runs 15 residues. This chain's CDR3 is CASSPGLAGSDTQYF. The CDR3 nucleotides are TGTGCCAGCTCCCCCGGACTAGCGGGGTCAGATACGCAGTATTTT.

Here the CDR3 reads CASSPAGGGEQYF. The CDR3 nucleotides are TGCGCCAGCAGCCCGGCCGGGGGAGGGGAGCAGTACTTC. The chain employs TRBV5-1 and TRBJ2-7; TRBD2 matches 7 bases. Germline V gene data show CDR1 as SGHRS and CDR2 as YFSETQ. The junction had 8 bases not matched to a gene; V was cut back by 4 bases and J by 7 bases. There are 13 residues in the CDR3. Based on the CDR3 plus reference TRBV5-1 and TRBJ2-7, the full variable domain is KAGVTQTPRYLIKTRGQQVTLSCSPISGHRSVSWYQQTPGQGLQFLFEYFSETQRNKGNFPGRFSGRQFSNSRSEMNVSTLELGDSALYLCASSPAGGGEQYFGPGTRLTVT.

This CDR3 reads CASSAGSGNTIYF. CDR3 coding DNA: TGCGCCAGCAGCGCAGGCTCCGGAAACACCATATATTTT. The V gene is TRBV5-1, the J gene TRBJ1-3, with no clear D. From germline, CDR1 is SGHRS and CDR2 YFSETQ. The CDR3 has 13 residues. The V end lost 4 bases, the J end lost 4 bases, and 9 bases lay between the germline ends.